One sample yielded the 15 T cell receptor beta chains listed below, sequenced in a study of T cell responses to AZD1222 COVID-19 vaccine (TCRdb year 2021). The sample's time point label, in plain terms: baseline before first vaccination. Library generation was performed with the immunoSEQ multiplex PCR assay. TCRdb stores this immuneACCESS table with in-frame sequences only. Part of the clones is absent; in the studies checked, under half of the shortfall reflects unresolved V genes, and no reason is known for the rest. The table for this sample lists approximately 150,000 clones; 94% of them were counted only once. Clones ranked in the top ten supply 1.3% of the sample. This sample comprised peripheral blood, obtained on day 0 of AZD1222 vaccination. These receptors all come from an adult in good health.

The CDR3, as DNA: TGTGCCAGCAGGGCTCAAGGGTACACCGGGGAGCTGTTTTTT. This codes for CASRAQGYTGELFF. This chain joins TRBV2 and TRBJ2-2; unclear D gene. V was pared by 6 bases and J by 3 bases, with 11 bases between. The V gene's germline CDR1 is SNHLY and CDR2 FYNNEI. The CDR3 is made up of 14 amino acids.

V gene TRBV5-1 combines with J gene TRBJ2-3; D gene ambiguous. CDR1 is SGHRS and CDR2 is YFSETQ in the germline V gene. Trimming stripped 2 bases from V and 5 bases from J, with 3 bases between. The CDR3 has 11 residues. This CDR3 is CASSFRDTQYF. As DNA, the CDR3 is TGCGCCAGCAGCTTCCGAGATACGCAGTATTTT. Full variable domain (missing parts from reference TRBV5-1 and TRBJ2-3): KAGVTQTPRYLIKTRGQQVTLSCSPISGHRSVSWYQQTPGQGLQFLFEYFSETQRNKGNFPGRFSGRQFSNSRSEMNVSTLELGDSALYLCASSFRDTQYFGPGTRLTVL.

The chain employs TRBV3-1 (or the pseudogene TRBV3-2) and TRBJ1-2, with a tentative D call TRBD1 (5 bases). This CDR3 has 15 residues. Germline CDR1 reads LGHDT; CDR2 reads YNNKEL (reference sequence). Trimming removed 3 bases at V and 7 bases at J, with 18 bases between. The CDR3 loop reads CASSQTSPGRRGYTF. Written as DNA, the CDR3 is TGTGCCAGCAGCCAGACATCCCCGGGGCGACGTGGCTACACCTTC.

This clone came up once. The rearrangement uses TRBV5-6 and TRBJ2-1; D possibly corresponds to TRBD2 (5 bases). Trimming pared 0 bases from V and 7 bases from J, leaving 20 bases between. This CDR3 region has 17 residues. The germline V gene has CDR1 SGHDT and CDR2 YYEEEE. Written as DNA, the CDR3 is TGTGCCAGCAGCTTGGCCAATTCGCCCCACTCGGGGAATGAGCAGTTCTTC. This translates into CASSLANSPHSGNEQFF.

The CDR3 is CATSQDINYGYTF. Written as DNA, the CDR3 is TGTGCCACCTCACAAGACATCAACTATGGCTACACCTTC. This rearrangement joins TRBV15 to TRBJ1-2; D gene uncertain. The CDR3 has 13 residues. V was trimmed by 8 bases and J by 2 bases, leaving 12 bases between them. Germline V gene data show CDR1 as LNHNV and CDR2 as YYDKDF (reference sequence).

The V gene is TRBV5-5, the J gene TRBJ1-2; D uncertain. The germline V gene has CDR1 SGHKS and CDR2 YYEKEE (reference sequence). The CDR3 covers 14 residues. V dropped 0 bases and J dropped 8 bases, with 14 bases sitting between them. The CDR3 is CASSLEPPAGGYTF. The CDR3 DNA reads TGTGCCAGCAGCTTGGAGCCTCCCGCGGGGGGCTACACCTTC.

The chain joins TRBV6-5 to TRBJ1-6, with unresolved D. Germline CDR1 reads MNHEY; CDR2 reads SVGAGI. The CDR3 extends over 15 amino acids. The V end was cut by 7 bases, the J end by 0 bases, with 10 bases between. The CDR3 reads CASTRVSSYNSPLHF. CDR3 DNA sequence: TGTGCCAGCACCCGCGTTAGCTCCTATAATTCACCCCTCCACTTT.

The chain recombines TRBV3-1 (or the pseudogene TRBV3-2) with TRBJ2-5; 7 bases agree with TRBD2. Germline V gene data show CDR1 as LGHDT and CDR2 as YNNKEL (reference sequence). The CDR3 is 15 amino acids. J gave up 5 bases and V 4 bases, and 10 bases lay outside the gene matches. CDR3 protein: CASSRRSGRAETQYF. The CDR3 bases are TGTGCCAGCAGCCGCCGTAGCGGGCGGGCCGAGACCCAGTACTTC.

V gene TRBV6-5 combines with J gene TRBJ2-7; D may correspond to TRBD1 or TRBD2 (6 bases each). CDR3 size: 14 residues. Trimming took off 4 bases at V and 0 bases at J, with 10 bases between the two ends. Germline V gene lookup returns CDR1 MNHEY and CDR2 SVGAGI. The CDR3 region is CASSSRDTSYEQYV. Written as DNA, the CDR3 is TGTGCCAGCAGTTCGCGGGACACCTCCTACGAGCAGTACGTC.

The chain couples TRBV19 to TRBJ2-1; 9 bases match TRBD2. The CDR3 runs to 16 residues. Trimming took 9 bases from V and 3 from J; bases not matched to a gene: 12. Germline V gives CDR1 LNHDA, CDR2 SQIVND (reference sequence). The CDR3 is CASSATSGIFYNEQFF. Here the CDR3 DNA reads TGTGCCAGCAGTGCGACTAGCGGTATATTCTACAATGAGCAGTTCTTC.

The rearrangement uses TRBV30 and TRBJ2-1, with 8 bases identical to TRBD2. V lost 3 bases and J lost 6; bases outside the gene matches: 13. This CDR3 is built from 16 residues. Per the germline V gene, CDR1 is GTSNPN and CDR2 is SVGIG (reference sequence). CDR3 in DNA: TGTGCCTGGAGCGGGACTAGTAATCCCCGGGCCAATGAGCAGTTCTTC. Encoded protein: CAWSGTSNPRANEQFF.

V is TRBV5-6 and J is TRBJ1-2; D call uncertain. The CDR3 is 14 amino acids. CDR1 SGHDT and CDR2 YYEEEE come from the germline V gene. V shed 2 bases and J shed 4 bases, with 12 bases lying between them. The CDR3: CASSFLGRLYGYTF. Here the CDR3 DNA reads TGTGCCAGCAGCTTTCTAGGAAGGCTCTATGGCTACACCTTC. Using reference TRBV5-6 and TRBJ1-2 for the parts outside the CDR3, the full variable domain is DAGVTQSPTHLIKTRGQQVTLRCSPKSGHDTVSWYQQALGQGPQFIFQYYEEEERQRGNFPDRFSGHQFPNYSSELNVNALLLGDSALYLCASSFLGRLYGYTFGSGTRLTVV.

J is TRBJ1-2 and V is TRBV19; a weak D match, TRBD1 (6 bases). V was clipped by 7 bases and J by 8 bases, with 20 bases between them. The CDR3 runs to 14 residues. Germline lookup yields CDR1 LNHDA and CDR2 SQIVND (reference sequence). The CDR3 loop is CASTLTGGPKGYTF. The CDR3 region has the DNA TGTGCCAGTACCTTAACGGGGGGCCCAAAGGGCTACACCTTC.

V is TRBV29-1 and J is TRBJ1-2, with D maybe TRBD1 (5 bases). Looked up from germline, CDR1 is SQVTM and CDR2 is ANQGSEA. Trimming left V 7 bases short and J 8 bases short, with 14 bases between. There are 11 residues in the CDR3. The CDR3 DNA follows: TGCAGCGGCGGGGGGGTAGGAGGCTACACCTTC. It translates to CSGGGVGGYTF.

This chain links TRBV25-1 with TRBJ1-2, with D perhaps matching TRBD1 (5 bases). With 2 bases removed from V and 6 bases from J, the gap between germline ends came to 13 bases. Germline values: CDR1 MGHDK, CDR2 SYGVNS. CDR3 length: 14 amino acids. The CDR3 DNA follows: TGTGCCAGCAGTGAACTGGCGACAGCCGATGGCTACACCTTC. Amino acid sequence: CASSELATADGYTF.